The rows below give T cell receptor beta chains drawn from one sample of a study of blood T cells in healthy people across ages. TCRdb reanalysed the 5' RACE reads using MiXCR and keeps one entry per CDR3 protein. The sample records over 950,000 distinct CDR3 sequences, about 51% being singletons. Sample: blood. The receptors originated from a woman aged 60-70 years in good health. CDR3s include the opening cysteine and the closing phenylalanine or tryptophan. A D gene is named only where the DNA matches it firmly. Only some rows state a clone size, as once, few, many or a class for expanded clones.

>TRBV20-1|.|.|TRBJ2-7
TGCAGTCCCCTCAGGAACAGGGAGGGTCGCGAGCAGTACTTC
CSPLRNREGREQYF
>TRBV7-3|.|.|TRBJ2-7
TGTGCTAGCAGCTCCAGGATTGGCGAGCAGTACTTC
CASSSRIGEQYF
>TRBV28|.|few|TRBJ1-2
TGTGCCAGCAGTTTCTCGTCAGGGGAAGGCTACACCTTC
CASSFSSGEGYTF
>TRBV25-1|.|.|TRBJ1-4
TGTGCCAGCCTCGGGACATCTGGGGAAAAACTGTTTTTT
CASLGTSGEKLFF
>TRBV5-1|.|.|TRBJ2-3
TGCGCCAGCGGTAACCAGGGGAGGGCAGATACGCAGTATTTT
CASGNQGRADTQYF
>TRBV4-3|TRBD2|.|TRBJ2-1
TGCGCCAGCAGCCAAGAGTATGCGGGAGGGTACTACAATGAGCAGTTCTTC
CASSQEYAGGYYNEQFF
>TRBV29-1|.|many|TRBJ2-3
TGCAGCGTCCAGGGGGGCAACACAGATACGCAGTATTTT
CSVQGGNTDTQYF
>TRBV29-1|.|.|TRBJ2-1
TGCAGCGTTGAAGATGCCTTCGGGGGAGGTTACAATGAGCAGTTCTTC
CSVEDAFGGGYNEQFF
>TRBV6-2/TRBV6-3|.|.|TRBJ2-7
TGTGCCAGCAGTCGCGACAGGGAGGGGTACGAGCAGTACTTC
CASSRDREGYEQYF
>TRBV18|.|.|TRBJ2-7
TGTGCCAGCTCGCGGACGGTGGACGAGCAGTACTTC
CASSRTVDEQYF
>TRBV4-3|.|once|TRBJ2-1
TGCGCCAGCAGCCAAGGGGGGTCGGATGTTATGTTGAGCAATGAGCAGTTCTTC
CASSQGGSDVMLSNEQFF
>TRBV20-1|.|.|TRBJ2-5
TGCAGTGCTAGGACAGGAGACGCGCAGTACTTC
CSARTGDAQYF
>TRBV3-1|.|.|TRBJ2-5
TGTGCCAGCAGCCAACGTAGCGCCCAAGAGACCCTGTACTTC
CASSQRSAQETLYF
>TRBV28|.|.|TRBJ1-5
TGTGCCAGCCTCCGAGACCAGCCCCAGCATTTT
CASLRDQPQHF
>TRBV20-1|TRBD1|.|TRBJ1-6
TGCAGTGCTAGAGGGACAGGGGCCCAGAATTCACCCCTCCACTTT
CSARGTGAQNSPLHF
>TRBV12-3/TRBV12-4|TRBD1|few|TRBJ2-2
TGTGCCAGCACGGGACAGGACCTCACCGGGGAGCTGTTTTTT
CASTGQDLTGELFF
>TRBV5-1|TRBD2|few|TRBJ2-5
TGCGCCAGCAGCCGATACCCACTAGCGAAAGAGACCCAGTACTTC
CASSRYPLAKETQYF
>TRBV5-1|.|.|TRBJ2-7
TGCGCCAGCAGCCGGACAACTTGGCTGCTCGACGAGCAGTACTTC
CASSRTTWLLDEQYF
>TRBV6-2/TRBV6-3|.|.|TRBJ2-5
TGTGCCAGTACGGACGTGGACCCCCTGGCAGAGACCCAGTACTTC
CASTDVDPLAETQYF
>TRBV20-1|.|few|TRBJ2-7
TGCAGTGCTAACCGGGAGAGCTCCTACGAGCAGTACTTC
CSANRESSYEQYF
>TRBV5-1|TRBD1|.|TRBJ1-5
TGCGCCAGCAGCTTGCAGGGGGCACACGGTCAGCCCCAGCATTTT
CASSLQGAHGQPQHF
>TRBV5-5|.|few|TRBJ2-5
TGCGCCAGCAGCTTGGCAGGGACCGAGCAAGAGACCCAGTACTTC
CASSLAGTEQETQYF
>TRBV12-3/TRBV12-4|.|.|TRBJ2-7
TGTGCCAGCAGTGAGGGACGCTACGAGCAGTACTTC
CASSEGRYEQYF
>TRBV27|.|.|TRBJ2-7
TGTGCCAGCAGTTCCTCCGGGACACTGGCAACCTACGAGCAGTACTTC
CASSSSGTLATYEQYF
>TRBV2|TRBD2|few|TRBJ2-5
TGTGCCAGCAGTGGGACTAGCGGGAGGGCCGGGGAGACCCAGTACTTC
CASSGTSGRAGETQYF
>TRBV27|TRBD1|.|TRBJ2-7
TGTGCCAGCAGTTCATACCCCCGGGACAGCTCCTACGAGCAGTACTTC
CASSSYPRDSSYEQYF
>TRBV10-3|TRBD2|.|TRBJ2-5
TGTGCCATCAGTGACCGGACTAGCGGAAGAAAAGGGACCCAGTACTTC
CAISDRTSGRKGTQYF
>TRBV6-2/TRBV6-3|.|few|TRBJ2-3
TGTGCCAGCAGTTGGAGGAGACTCACAGATACGCAGTATTTT
CASSWRRLTDTQYF
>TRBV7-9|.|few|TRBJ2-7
TGTGCCAGCAGCCTTGATTGGGCCCAGAGCTCCTACGAGCAGTACTTC
CASSLDWAQSSYEQYF
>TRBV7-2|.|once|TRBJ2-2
TGTGCCAGCAGCTCATTCCTCGGATCGAATACCGGGGAGCTGTTTTTT
CASSSFLGSNTGELFF
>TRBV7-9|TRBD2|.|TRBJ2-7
TGTGCCAGCAGCTTAGAGGGTAGCGGGAGGCAAAGCTCCTACGAGCAGTACTTC
CASSLEGSGRQSSYEQYF
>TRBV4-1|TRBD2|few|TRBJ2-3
TGCGCCAGCAGCCAAGCTTCGGGAGGGTCGGATACGCAGTATTTT
CASSQASGGSDTQYF